These 8 T cell receptor beta chains share one sample of origin, sequenced in a study of molecular identifiers for immune sequencing clone quantification. Each CDR3 protein gets one entry after TCRdb re-called the PCR reads with MiXCR. The sample carries 550,000 to 750,000 distinct CDR3 sequences, just under 20% recorded once. The specimen was naive CD8+ T cells from blood, with Jurkat cell RNA spiked in. Subset reported: FACS-sorted CD8+CD4-CCR7+CD45RA+ naive T cells. These receptors originate from a human donor in good health. Some libraries in this study had Jurkat cell RNA spiked in.

This clonotype was picked up a small number of times. V and J are TRBV27 and TRBJ1-1; possibly TRBD1 for D (6 bases). Per germline, CDR1 MNHEY and CDR2 SMNVEV (reference sequence). The CDR3 covers 13 residues. V lost 2 bases and J lost 7, with 11 bases in between. The CDR3 spells CASSLGGLGEAFF. The CDR3 coding sequence is TGTGCCAGCAGTTTAGGGGGGCTAGGTGAAGCTTTCTTT.

This clonotype was observed a handful of times. V gene TRBV5-3 combines with J gene TRBJ2-7; TRBD1 matches at 7 bases. TRBV5-3 is annotated as an ORF whose role is uncertain. With 8 bases clipped from V and 0 bases from J, the junction kept 11 bases outside the gene matches. The length of the CDR3 is 15 residues. The CDR3 loop is CASREWTGSSYEQYF. CDR3 coding DNA: TGTGCCAGCAGGGAGTGGACAGGCAGCTCCTACGAGCAGTACTTC.

There are many counts of this clonotype. The chain carries TRBV7-3 and TRBJ2-3; the D gene is possibly TRBD2 (5 bases). The CDR3 covers 17 residues. The V gene's germline CDR1 is SGHTA and CDR2 FQGTGA. Trimming removed 4 bases from V and 2 bases from J, with 19 bases in between. The CDR3 sequence is CASSSTRAGPYTDTQYF. CDR3 coding DNA: TGTGCCAGCAGCTCTACTAGGGCCGGGCCCTACACAGATACGCAGTATTTT.

This clonotype was counted ten times or more. CDR3 DNA sequence: TGTGCCTGGGAGGGGACACTAGGCGGGACAGAGGGTGGAGAGACCCAGTACTTC. Amino acid sequence: CAWEGTLGGTEGGETQYF. The V call is TRBV30, the J call TRBJ2-5; D perhaps matches TRBD1 (7 bases). From germline, CDR1 is GTSNPN and CDR2 SVGIG (reference sequence). The CDR3 consists of 18 residues. Trimming pared 5 bases from V and 4 bases from J, leaving 29 bases between.

With regard to this clonotype: A much larger clone is a single base away; this may be a read error. The genes are TRBV4-2 and TRBJ2-1, with unresolved D. There are 16 residues in the CDR3. CDR1 is LGHNA, CDR2 YNFKEQ, per germline. In DNA form, the CDR3 reads TGTGCCAGCGGCCAAGCTGCACAGAGCTCCTACAATGAGCAGTTCTTC. It yields the protein CASGQAAQSSYNEQFF.

Points on this clonotype: The junction departs from germline at one end; a sequencing error may be responsible. The chain carries TRBV20-1 and TRBJ2-3; TRBD2 agrees at 8 bases. Germline V CDR1 and CDR2: DFQATT, SNEGSKA (reference sequence). This CDR3 comprises 13 residues. For the CDR3, the DNA is TGCAGTGGCGGACTAGCCTCAACGGATACGCAGTGTTTT. Amino acid sequence: CSGGLASTDTQCF.

Worth noting for this clonotype: This may come from a read error, since a much larger clone is one base off. This chain uses TRBV12-3 or TRBV12-4 with TRBJ2-5, with 12 bases lining up with TRBD2. CDR3 length equals 16 residues. The CDR3 DNA follows: TGTGCCAGCAGTTACCTAGCGGGGGGGGTCTCAGAGGCCCAGTACTTC. It yields the protein CASSYLAGGVSEAQYF.

In the case of this clonotype: It may be a read error: a sequence one base away is much more abundant. This chain connects TRBV9 to TRBJ1-2; TRBD1 is a possible D gene (6 bases). V was shortened by 5 bases and J by 6 bases, with 11 bases between the two germline ends. Per germline, CDR1 SGDLS and CDR2 YYNGEE. The CDR3 length is 12 residues. The CDR3: CASRSRGHGYTF. Here the CDR3 DNA reads TGTGCCAGCAGGAGCAGGGGCCATGGCTACACCTTC. Supplemented by reference TRBV9 and TRBJ1-2, the full variable domain reads DSGVTQTPKHLITATGQRVTLRCSPRSGDLSVYWYQQSLDQGLQFLIQYYNGEERAKGNILERFSAQQFPDLHSELNLSSLELGDSALYFCASRSRGHGYTFGSGTRLTVV.